The 2 T cell receptor beta chains in this list originate from one sample, sequenced in a study of T-cell memory formation after mild COVID-19. TCRdb re-analysed the 5' RACE reads in MiXCR, keeping a single row per CDR3 protein. The sample has fewer than 200,000 distinct CDR3 sequences, 10% to 15% seen once. Input material: PBMCs or a T cell subset sorted from them (not recorded which). Every receptor here comes from a man aged 18-30 years who had mild COVID-19 (a few samples of this study predate the infection). Cell type and time point are not known.

This clonotype was seen ten or more times. V usage is TRBV7-9 and J usage is TRBJ2-5; the match to TRBD1 covers 9 bases. CDR3 length equals 16 residues. Germline CDR1 reads SEHNR; CDR2 reads FQNEAQ (reference sequence). V trimming: 5 bases; J trimming: 2 bases; junction bases outside the gene matches: 9. CDR3 coding DNA: TGTGCCAGCAGCAAAGTCTGGGACAGGGAACAAGAGACCCAGTACTTC. Translated, it gives CASSKVWDREQETQYF.

This clonotype was picked up many times. CDR3 loop: CASSSRVGLNEKLFF. The DNA for the CDR3 is TGTGCCAGCAGCTCTAGGGTGGGATTAAATGAAAAACTGTTTTTT. The V and J genes are TRBV7-9 and TRBJ1-4; D is uncertain. The CDR3 is 15 amino acids. Per the germline V gene, CDR1 is SEHNR and CDR2 is FQNEAQ (reference sequence). The V and J ends lost 4 bases and 5 bases respectively, with 14 bases between them.